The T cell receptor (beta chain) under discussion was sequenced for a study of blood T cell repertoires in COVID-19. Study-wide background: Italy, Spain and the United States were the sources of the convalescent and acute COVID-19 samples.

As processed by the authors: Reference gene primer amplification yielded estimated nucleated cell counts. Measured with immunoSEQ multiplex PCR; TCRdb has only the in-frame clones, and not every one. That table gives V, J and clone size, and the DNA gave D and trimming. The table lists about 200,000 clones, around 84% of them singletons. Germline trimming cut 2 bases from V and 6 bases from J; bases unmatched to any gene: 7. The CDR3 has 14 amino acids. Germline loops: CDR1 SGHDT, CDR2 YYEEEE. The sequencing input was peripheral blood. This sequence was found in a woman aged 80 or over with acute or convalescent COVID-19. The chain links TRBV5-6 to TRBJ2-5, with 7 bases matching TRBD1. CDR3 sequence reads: CASSFPTGSQTQYF. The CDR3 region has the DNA TGTGCCAGCAGCTTCCCGACAGGGTCACAGACCCAGTACTTC.